These 29 T cell receptor beta chains were all obtained from the same sample, sequenced in a study of blood T cell repertoires in COVID-19. Using immunoSEQ multiplex PCR, the repertoire was profiled, and TCRdb retains in-frame clones only, with some absent. Among about 120,000 clones, about four fifths were seen once, and the ten largest hold about 12%. Input material: peripheral blood. Receptors were obtained from a human donor in a cohort sampled during active COVID-19.

V is TRBV3-1 (or the pseudogene TRBV3-2) and J is TRBJ2-2; tentatively, D is TRBD2 (6 bases). V shed 8 bases and J shed 4 bases, with 14 bases lying between them. The CDR3 length is 14 residues. Per germline, CDR1 LGHDT and CDR2 YNNKEL (reference sequence). CDR3 residues: CASARGAGTGELFF. CDR3 nucleotide sequence: TGTGCCAGCGCACGCGGGGCGGGCACCGGGGAGCTGTTTTTT.

This sequence joins TRBV11-3 and TRBJ2-1, with 8 bases lining up with TRBD1. The CDR3 runs to 15 residues. J gave up 6 bases and V 5 bases, and 9 bases lay outside the gene matches. Per germline, CDR1 SGHNT and CDR2 YENEEA. In DNA, the CDR3 is TGTGCCAGCAGCCTAGGACAGGGTAGGGGCAATGAGCAGTTCTTC. Residues: CASSLGQGRGNEQFF.

This clone was seen just once. The chain joins TRBV9 to TRBJ2-4; 7 nucleotides match TRBD2. The trim removed 0 bases at V and 5 bases at J, leaving 2 bases unmatched. The germline V gene has CDR1 SGDLS and CDR2 YYNGEE. This CDR3 is 14 amino acids long. CDR3 bases: TGTGCCAGCAGCGTAGCGGGGGGAGAAAACATTCAGTACTTC. It is translated as CASSVAGGENIQYF.

This clone was observed a few times. The chain employs TRBV19 and TRBJ2-1, with D tentatively TRBD2 (6 bases). This CDR3 is 14 amino acids long. Per germline, CDR1 LNHDA and CDR2 SQIVND (reference sequence). V shed 3 bases and J shed 5 bases, with 11 bases lying between them. CDR3 nucleotide sequence: TGTGCCAGTAGTATTGGTAGCGGTGACAATGAGCAGTTCTTC. Amino acids: CASSIGSGDNEQFF.

The chain couples TRBV3-1 (or the pseudogene TRBV3-2) to TRBJ2-7; a weak D match, TRBD1 (5 bases). Germline V CDR1 and CDR2: LGHDT, YNNKEL (reference sequence). The V end lost 0 bases, the J end lost 7 bases, and 10 bases lay between the germline ends. The CDR3 spans 13 residues. CDR3 bases: TGTGCCAGCAGCCAAGACAGGGCAGGAGAGCAGTACTTC. This sequence encodes CASSQDRAGEQYF.

This clone appeared a few times. V gene TRBV5-6 combines with J gene TRBJ1-2; a possible D gene is TRBD1 (6 bases). The germline gives CDR1 SGHDT, CDR2 YYEEEE. Trimming pared 2 bases from V and 4 bases from J, leaving 18 bases between. This CDR3 spans 16 amino acids. The CDR3 DNA follows: TGTGCCAGCAGCTTTGACCCTTGGACAGCGAGCTATGGCTACACCTTC. Encoded protein: CASSFDPWTASYGYTF.

The chain joins TRBV19 to TRBJ2-1; 8 bases agree with TRBD2. This CDR3 has 16 residues. V shed 5 bases, J shed 2 bases, and the junction held 8 bases outside the gene matches. CDR1 is LNHDA and CDR2 is SQIVND in the germline V gene (reference sequence). The CDR3 loop reads CASSSRSGGAYNEQFF. CDR3 nucleotides: TGTGCCAGTAGTTCCCGATCGGGGGGGGCCTACAATGAGCAGTTCTTC.

The CDR3 reads CASSPGQGQANVLTF. The CDR3 DNA follows: TGTGCCAGCAGCCCGGGACAGGGACAGGCCAACGTCCTGACTTTC. The genes are TRBV7-7 and TRBJ2-6; 9 bases align to TRBD1. Per germline, CDR1 SSHAT and CDR2 FNYEAQ (reference sequence). V gave up 5 bases and J gave up 6 bases; unmatched junction bases: 5. The CDR3 consists of 15 residues.

V usage is TRBV2 and J usage is TRBJ2-3, with 9 bases matching TRBD2. The trim removed 6 bases at V and 5 bases at J, leaving 6 bases unmatched. The CDR3 length is 14 residues. Germline V gene data show CDR1 as SNHLY and CDR2 as FYNNEI. Here the CDR3 reads CASRASGTGDTQYF. The CDR3 region has the DNA TGTGCCAGCAGGGCTAGCGGGACCGGAGATACGCAGTATTTT.

The chain joins TRBV7-2 to TRBJ2-5; TRBD2 agrees at 12 bases. CDR3 length: 18 amino acids. V dropped 0 bases and J dropped 1; count of bases not matched to a gene: 6. CDR1 is SGHTA, CDR2 FQGNSA, per germline. The CDR3 region has the DNA TGTGCCAGCAGCTTAGCCCTGCTAGCGGGGGGGCCCCAAGAGACCCAGTACTTC. Amino acid sequence: CASSLALLAGGPQETQYF.

The chain joins TRBV5-4 to TRBJ1-6; weak D call: TRBD1 (6 bases). CDR1 and CDR2 (germline): SGHNT, YYREEE (reference sequence). V was trimmed by 3 bases and J by 3 bases, leaving 16 bases between them. This CDR3 has 17 amino acids. In DNA form, the CDR3 reads TGTGCCAGCAGCTCTTTGGGGGGGGCGGGCTATAATTCACCCCTCCACTTT. Translating gives CASSSLGGAGYNSPLHF.

V and J are TRBV6-6 and TRBJ1-6; a possible D gene is TRBD1 (6 bases). The CDR3 contains 15 residues. Trimming stripped 8 bases from V and 5 bases from J, with 16 bases between. In germline, CDR1 is MNHNY, CDR2 SVGAGI (reference sequence). The CDR3 DNA is TGTGCCAGCGGTGGATGGGACACCGATAATTCACCCCTCCACTTT. Encoded protein: CASGGWDTDNSPLHF.

The genes are TRBV7-6 and TRBJ2-2; no clear D gene. The CDR3 is 18 residues long. Germline-derived CDR1 and CDR2 are SGHVS and FNYEAQ. V lost 5 bases, J lost 2 bases, and 21 bases lay in between. The CDR3 nucleotides are TGTGCCAGCAGCCCCAACTACGGGTTCTCGCTAAACACCGGGGAGCTGTTTTTT. Its protein product is CASSPNYGFSLNTGELFF. The full variable domain, rest sourced from reference TRBV7-6 and TRBJ2-2, is GAGVSQSPRYKVTKRGQDVALRCDPISGHVSLYWYRQALGQGPEFLTYFNYEAQQDKSGLPNDRFSAERPEGSISTLTIQRTEQRDSAMYRCASSPNYGFSLNTGELFFGEGSRLTVL.

This chain joins TRBV28 and TRBJ2-5, with a possible D match to TRBD2 (5 bases). This CDR3 has 13 amino acids. Germline CDR1 and CDR2: MDHEN and SYDVKM. Between the trimmed V and J ends, which lost 6 bases and 5 bases, there was a span of 13 bases. The CDR3 spells CASRPGTRETQYF. The DNA of the CDR3 is TGTGCCAGCAGACCGGGAACGCGGGAGACCCAGTACTTC.

The V and J genes are TRBV19 and TRBJ2-5; TRBD2 matches 9 bases. The CDR3 loop spans 15 amino acids. The V gene end was trimmed by 6 bases and the J gene end by 5 bases; junction bases not matched to a gene: 10. Germline V gives CDR1 LNHDA, CDR2 SQIVND (reference sequence). CDR3 region: CASSRTLAGRETQYF. As DNA, the CDR3 is TGTGCCAGTAGCAGGACGCTAGCGGGGAGGGAGACCCAGTACTTC.

The rearrangement joins TRBV28 to TRBJ1-1; D not resolved. The CDR3 runs to 12 residues. V lost 6 bases and J lost 8, with 13 bases in between. Germline CDR1 is MDHEN and CDR2 is SYDVKM. The CDR3 here is CASSHRPREAFF. Written as DNA, the CDR3 is TGTGCCAGCAGCCACAGACCTCGGGAAGCTTTCTTT.

This clone has just a few counts. The rearrangement uses TRBV2 and TRBJ2-7; 8 bases agree with TRBD1. CDR3 length: 13 amino acids. The trim removed 10 bases at V and 4 bases at J, leaving 9 bases unmatched. CDR1 SNHLY and CDR2 FYNNEI come from the germline V gene. CDR3 loop: CANRDRTWYEQYF. As DNA, the CDR3 is TGTGCCAACAGGGACAGGACGTGGTACGAGCAGTACTTC.

The chain joins TRBV6-5 to TRBJ1-3; 10 bases fit TRBD1. V shed 2 bases, J shed 2 bases, and the junction held 3 bases outside the gene matches. Germline CDR1 reads MNHEY; CDR2 reads SVGAGI. The CDR3 is made up of 16 amino acids. This CDR3 is CASSYIGQGAGNTIYF. Written as DNA, the CDR3 is TGTGCCAGCAGTTACATTGGACAGGGGGCTGGAAACACCATATATTTT.

This rearrangement joins TRBV6-6 to TRBJ1-2; 11 positions match TRBD1. The V segment lost 4 bases and the J segment 7 bases; nucleotides outside the gene matches: 11. The CDR3 has 16 amino acids. From germline, CDR1 is MNHNY and CDR2 SVGAGI (reference sequence). As DNA, the CDR3 is TGTGCCAGCAGTTCCCTCGACCGGGACAGGGGGGGTGGCTACACCTTC. It specifies CASSSLDRDRGGGYTF.

V usage is TRBV18 and J usage is TRBJ2-3; 12 bases map to TRBD2. This CDR3 is built from 17 residues. Germline lookup yields CDR1 KGHSH and CDR2 LQKENI. The junction had 7 bases not matched to a gene; V was cut back by 3 bases and J by 3 bases. Here the CDR3 reads CASSPRLAGALTDTQYF. The CDR3 DNA reads as TGTGCCAGCTCACCGAGACTAGCGGGGGCCCTGACAGATACGCAGTATTTT.

The chain has TRBV10-2 and TRBJ2-7; possibly TRBD2 for D (5 bases). Germline CDR1 WSHSY, CDR2 SAAADI. With 0 bases removed from V and 5 bases from J, the gap between germline ends came to 11 bases. There are 14 residues in the CDR3. CDR3 sequence: CASSESGRENEQYF. In DNA form, the CDR3 reads TGCGCCAGCAGTGAGTCGGGGAGAGAGAACGAGCAGTACTTC.

This sequence joins TRBV11-2 and TRBJ2-7; the D is unclear. This CDR3 contains 13 residues. Germline lookup yields CDR1 SGHAT and CDR2 FQNNGV. Trimming took off 3 bases at V and 2 bases at J, with 8 bases between the two ends. CDR3: CASSLAATYEQYF. The CDR3, as DNA: TGTGCCAGCAGCTTGGCGGCCACCTACGAGCAGTACTTC.

The genes are TRBV5-1 and TRBJ2-1, with D possibly TRBD1 on 6 matching bases. CDR1 and CDR2 from the germline V gene are SGHRS and YFSETQ. This CDR3 region has 16 residues. V was trimmed by 0 bases and J by 7 bases, leaving 17 bases between them. As DNA, the CDR3 is TGCGCCAGCAGCTTGGCCTCAGGGGCGCAAGGGAATGAGCAGTTCTTC. Encoded protein: CASSLASGAQGNEQFF.

A few counts support this clone. The chain recombines TRBV6-2 or TRBV6-3 with TRBJ2-7; D is unclear. The ends were cut back, 6 bases at V and 7 bases at J, with 10 bases in the middle. The germline gives CDR1 MNHEY, CDR2 SVGEGT. The CDR3 is 11 residues long. The CDR3 spells CASSPQVEQYF. The CDR3, as DNA: TGTGCCAGCAGCCCCCAGGTGGAGCAGTACTTC.

This sequence joins TRBV5-1 and TRBJ2-3; 7 nucleotides line up with TRBD1. Trimming removed 5 bases from V and 4 bases from J; junction bases left unmatched: 13. Germline V gene lookup returns CDR1 SGHRS and CDR2 YFSETQ. The CDR3 has 16 residues. CDR3 coding DNA: TGCGCCAGCAGTCTTGGAACAGGGGCCTGGGCAGATACGCAGTATTTT. Translation: CASSLGTGAWADTQYF.

The chain carries TRBV5-1 and TRBJ2-3; no clear D. V lost 1 base and J lost 1, with 7 bases in between. There are 14 residues in the CDR3. From germline, CDR1 is SGHRS and CDR2 YFSETQ. The CDR3 DNA follows: TGCGCCAGCAGCTTGAACGCAGGCACAGATACGCAGTATTTT. Translating it yields CASSLNAGTDTQYF.

The chain has TRBV10-3 and TRBJ2-1; 10 bases agree with TRBD2. Germline V gene lookup returns CDR1 ENHRY and CDR2 SYGVKD. The V segment lost 6 bases and the J segment 7 bases; nucleotides outside the gene matches: 12. CDR3 length: 16 amino acids. CDR3 sequence reads: CAIREPTSGRENEQFF. In DNA form, the CDR3 reads TGTGCCATCAGGGAGCCGACTAGCGGGCGGGAGAATGAGCAGTTCTTC.

The chain couples TRBV10-3 to TRBJ2-3, with D unclear. This CDR3 region has 14 residues. The V gene's germline CDR1 is ENHRY and CDR2 SYGVKD. Trimming pared 4 bases from V and 0 bases from J, leaving 8 bases between. DNA of the CDR3: TGTGCCATCAGTGGTAGCCCCAGCACAGATACGCAGTATTTT. Its protein is CAISGSPSTDTQYF.

The rearrangement uses TRBV10-2 and TRBJ1-6; no definite D call. The CDR3 length is 15 residues. Germline V gives CDR1 WSHSY, CDR2 SAAADI. Trimming cost V 2 bases and J 3 bases, with 8 bases left between them. This CDR3 reads CASSEGANYNSPLHF. CDR3 bases: TGCGCCAGCAGTGAGGGAGCGAACTATAATTCACCCCTCCACTTT.